This T cell receptor beta chain stems from a study of cytomegalovirus exposure and HLA in healthy donors. Study results and limitations: Later analysis showed most CMV-associated TCR beta chains appearing HLA-restricted. For most TCR sequences rarity was the rule, although some public TCRs occurred in many donors. Per a prior analysis, the majority of TCR beta V segments were productive roughly 90% or roughly 30% of the time. Common viral pathogens (according to a later analysis) appeared linked to several of the most significant clusters.

The PCR contained 60 Vbeta and 13 Jbeta primers. The data were produced by immunoSEQ multiplex PCR, yet TCRdb's version contains in-frame clones alone and is incomplete. The profile shows about 200,000 clones, approximately 86% of them singletons. Trimming cost V 10 bases and J 8 bases, with 21 bases left between them. Germline V gene data show CDR1 as SEHNR and CDR2 as FQNEAQ (reference sequence). The CDR3 contains 14 residues. A note on this clone: Its antigen is unidentified.

The genes are TRBV7-9 and TRBJ2-1, with D possibly matching TRBD1 (6 bases). This receptor was identified in a woman under 40 in good health and CMV-seronegative. Sequenced: PBMCs. CDR3 coding DNA: TGTGCCACCCAGGGGTACCCCGGGTTGGATGAGCAGTTCTTC. It encodes CATQGYPGLDEQFF.